This TCR beta chain was documented in a study of T-cell memory formation after mild COVID-19. The germline CDR1 and CDR2 sequences are SGHAT and FQNNGV. V lost 1 base to trimming and J lost 6 bases, with 5 bases between them. The CDR3 extends over 12 amino acids. This clonotype was found a few times. TCRdb fed the 5' RACE reads into MiXCR, producing one record per CDR3 protein. The sample yields around 130,000 distinct CDR3 sequences, 16% seen once. The chain couples TRBV11-2 to TRBJ2-3; D is undetermined. The source material was PBMCs or a T cell subset sorted from them (not recorded which). This TCR derives from an adult woman who had mild COVID-19 (a few samples of this study predate the infection). Cell type and time point are not known. For the CDR3, the DNA is TGTGCCAGCAGCTTAGGTTTGGATACGCAGTATTTT. Translation: CASSLGLDTQYF.